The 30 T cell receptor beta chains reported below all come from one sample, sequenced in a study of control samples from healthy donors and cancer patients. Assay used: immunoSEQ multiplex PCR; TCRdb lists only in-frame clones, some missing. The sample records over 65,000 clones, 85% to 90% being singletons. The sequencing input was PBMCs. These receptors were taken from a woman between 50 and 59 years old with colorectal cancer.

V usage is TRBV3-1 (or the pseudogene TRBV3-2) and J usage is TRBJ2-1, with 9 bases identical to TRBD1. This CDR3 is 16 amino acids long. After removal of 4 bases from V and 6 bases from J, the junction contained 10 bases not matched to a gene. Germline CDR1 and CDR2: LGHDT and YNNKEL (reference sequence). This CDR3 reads CASSRLGGQGANEQFF. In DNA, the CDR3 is TGTGCCAGCAGCCGCCTAGGGGGACAGGGAGCCAATGAGCAGTTCTTC.

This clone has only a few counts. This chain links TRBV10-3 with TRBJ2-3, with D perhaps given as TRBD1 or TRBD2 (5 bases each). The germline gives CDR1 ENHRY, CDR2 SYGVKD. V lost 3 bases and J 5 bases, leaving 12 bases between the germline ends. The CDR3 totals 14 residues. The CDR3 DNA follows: TGTGCCATCAGTGATGTCGGGGCCAGAGATACGCAGTATTTT. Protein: CAISDVGARDTQYF.

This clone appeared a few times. CDR3 in DNA: TGCGCCAGCAGCCAAGAGGGCAGGGGGTCTGAAGCTTTCTTT. Its translation: CASSQEGRGSEAFF. The chain carries TRBV4-3 and TRBJ1-1; 7 bases fit TRBD1. With 0 bases clipped from V and 6 bases from J, the junction kept 4 bases outside the gene matches. Germline lookup yields CDR1 LGHNA and CDR2 YSLEER. The length of the CDR3 is 14 residues.

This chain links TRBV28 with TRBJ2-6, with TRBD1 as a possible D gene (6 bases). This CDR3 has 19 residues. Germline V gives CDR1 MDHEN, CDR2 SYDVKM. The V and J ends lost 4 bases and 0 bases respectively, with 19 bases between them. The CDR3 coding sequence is TGTGCCAGCAGTTCCAACCGACAGGATCCATTCTCTGGGGCCAACGTCCTGACTTTC. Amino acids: CASSSNRQDPFSGANVLTF.

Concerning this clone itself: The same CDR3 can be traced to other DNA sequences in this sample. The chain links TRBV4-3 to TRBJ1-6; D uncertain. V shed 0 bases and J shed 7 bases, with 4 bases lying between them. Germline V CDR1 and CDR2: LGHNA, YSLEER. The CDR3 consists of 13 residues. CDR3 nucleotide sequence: TGCGCCAGCAGCCAAGATCCCAATTCACCCCTCCACTTT. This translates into CASSQDPNSPLHF.

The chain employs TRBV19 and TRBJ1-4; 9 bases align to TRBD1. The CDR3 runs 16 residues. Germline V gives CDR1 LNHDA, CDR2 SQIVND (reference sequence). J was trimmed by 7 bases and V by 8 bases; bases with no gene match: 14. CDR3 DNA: TGTGCCAGTCGCCAACCAGGACAGGGGAGGATTGAAAAACTGTTTTTT. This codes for CASRQPGQGRIEKLFF.

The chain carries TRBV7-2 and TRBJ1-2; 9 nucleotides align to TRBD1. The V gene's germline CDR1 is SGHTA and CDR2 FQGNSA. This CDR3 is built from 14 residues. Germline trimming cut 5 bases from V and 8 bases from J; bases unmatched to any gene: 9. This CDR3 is CASSPRTGEGGYTF. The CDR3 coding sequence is TGTGCCAGCAGCCCCCGGACAGGGGAGGGGGGCTACACCTTC.

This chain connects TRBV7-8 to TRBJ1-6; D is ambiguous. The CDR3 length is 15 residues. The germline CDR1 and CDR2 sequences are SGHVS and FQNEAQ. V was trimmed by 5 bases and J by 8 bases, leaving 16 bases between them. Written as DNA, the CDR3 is TGTGCCAGCAGCCCCCGGCGGGGTACGGATTCACCCCTCCACTTT. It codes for CASSPRRGTDSPLHF. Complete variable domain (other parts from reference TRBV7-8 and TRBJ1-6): GAGVSQSPRYKVAKRGQDVALRCDPISGHVSLFWYQQALGQGPEFLTYFQNEAQLDKSGLPSDRFFAERPEGSVSTLKIQRTQQEDSAVYLCASSPRRGTDSPLHFGNGTRLTVT.

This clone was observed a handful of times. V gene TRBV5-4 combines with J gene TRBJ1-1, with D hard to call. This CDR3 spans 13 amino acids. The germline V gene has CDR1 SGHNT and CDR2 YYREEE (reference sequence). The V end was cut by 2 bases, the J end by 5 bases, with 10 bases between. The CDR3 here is CASSFVPETEAFF. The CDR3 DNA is TGTGCCAGCAGCTTCGTGCCAGAAACTGAAGCTTTCTTT.

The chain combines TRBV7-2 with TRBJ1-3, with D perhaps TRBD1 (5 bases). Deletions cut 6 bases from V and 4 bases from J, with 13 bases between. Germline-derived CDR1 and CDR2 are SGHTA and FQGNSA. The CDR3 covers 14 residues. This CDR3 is CASRRAGSGNTIYF. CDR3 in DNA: TGTGCCAGCAGGCGGGCAGGGTCAGGAAACACCATATATTTT.

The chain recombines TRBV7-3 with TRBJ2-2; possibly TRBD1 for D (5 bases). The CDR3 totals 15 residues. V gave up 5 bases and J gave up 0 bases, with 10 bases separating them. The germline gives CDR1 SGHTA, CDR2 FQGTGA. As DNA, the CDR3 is TGTGCCAGCAGCACCACAGGATCGAACACCGGGGAGCTGTTTTTT. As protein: CASSTTGSNTGELFF.

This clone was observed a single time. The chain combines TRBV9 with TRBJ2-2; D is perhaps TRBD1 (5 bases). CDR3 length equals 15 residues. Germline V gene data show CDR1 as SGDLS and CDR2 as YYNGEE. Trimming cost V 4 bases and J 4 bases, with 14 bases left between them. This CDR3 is CASSPRSQGTGELFF. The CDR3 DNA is TGTGCCAGCAGCCCCAGAAGCCAGGGCACCGGGGAGCTGTTTTTT.

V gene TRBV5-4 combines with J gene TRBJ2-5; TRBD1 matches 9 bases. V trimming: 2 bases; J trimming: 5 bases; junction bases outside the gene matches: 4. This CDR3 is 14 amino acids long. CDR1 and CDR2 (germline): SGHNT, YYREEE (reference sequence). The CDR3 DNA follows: TGTGCCAGCAGCTTACAGGGGGCGGGTGAGACCCAGTACTTC. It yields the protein CASSLQGAGETQYF.

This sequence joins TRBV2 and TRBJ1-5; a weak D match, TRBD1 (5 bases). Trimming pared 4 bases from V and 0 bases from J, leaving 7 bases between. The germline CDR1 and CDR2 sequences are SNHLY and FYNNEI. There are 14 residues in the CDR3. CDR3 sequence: CASSGGDSNQPQHF. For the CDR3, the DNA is TGTGCCAGCAGTGGAGGGGATAGCAATCAGCCCCAGCATTTT.

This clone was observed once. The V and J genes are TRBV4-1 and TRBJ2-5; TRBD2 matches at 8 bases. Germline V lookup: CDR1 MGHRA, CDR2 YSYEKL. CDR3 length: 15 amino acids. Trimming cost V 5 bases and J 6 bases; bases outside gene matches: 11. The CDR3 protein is CASSSPGGEGKTQYF. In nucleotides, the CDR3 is TGCGCCAGCAGCTCCCCGGGGGGGGAGGGAAAGACCCAGTACTTC.

The CDR3 here is CASSLEQLYNEQFF. The CDR3 coding sequence is TGTGCCAGCAGCTTAGAACAGCTCTACAATGAGCAGTTCTTC. The chain combines TRBV7-9 with TRBJ2-1; no clear D gene. V shed 1 base and J shed 3 bases, with 7 bases lying between them. CDR3 size: 14 residues. Germline V gene sequence: CDR1 SEHNR, CDR2 FQNEAQ (reference sequence).

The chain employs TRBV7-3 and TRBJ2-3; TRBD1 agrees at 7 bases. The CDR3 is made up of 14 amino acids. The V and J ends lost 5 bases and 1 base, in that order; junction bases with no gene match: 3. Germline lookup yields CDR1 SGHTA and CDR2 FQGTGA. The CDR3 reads CASSRQGGTDTQYF. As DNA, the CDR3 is TGTGCCAGCAGCCGACAGGGAGGCACAGATACGCAGTATTTT. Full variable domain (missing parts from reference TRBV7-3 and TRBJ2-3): GAGVSQTPSNKVTEKGKYVELRCDPISGHTALYWYRQSLGQGPEFLIYFQGTGAADDSGLPNDRFFAVRPEGSVSTLKIQRTERGDSAVYLCASSRQGGTDTQYFGPGTRLTVL.

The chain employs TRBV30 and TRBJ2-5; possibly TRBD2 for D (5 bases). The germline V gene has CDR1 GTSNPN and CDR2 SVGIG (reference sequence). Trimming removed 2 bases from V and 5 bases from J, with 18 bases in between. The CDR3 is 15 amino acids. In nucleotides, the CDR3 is TGTGCCTGGAGTTCACGGACCTCCCGGAGGGAGACCCAGTACTTC. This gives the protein CAWSSRTSRRETQYF.

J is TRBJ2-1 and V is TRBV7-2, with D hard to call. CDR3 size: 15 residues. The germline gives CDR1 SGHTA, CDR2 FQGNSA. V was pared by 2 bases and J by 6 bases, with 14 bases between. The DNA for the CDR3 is TGTGCCAGCAGCTTATCGTTGTCAGGCCGCAATGAGCAGTTCTTC. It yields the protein CASSLSLSGRNEQFF.

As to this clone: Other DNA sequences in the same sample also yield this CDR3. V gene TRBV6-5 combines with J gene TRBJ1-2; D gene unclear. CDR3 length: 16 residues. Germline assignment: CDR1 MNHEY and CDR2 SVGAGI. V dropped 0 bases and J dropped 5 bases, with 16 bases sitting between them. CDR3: CASSYSRTGGSYGYTF. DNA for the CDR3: TGTGCCAGCAGTTACTCGAGGACCGGAGGAAGTTATGGCTACACCTTC.

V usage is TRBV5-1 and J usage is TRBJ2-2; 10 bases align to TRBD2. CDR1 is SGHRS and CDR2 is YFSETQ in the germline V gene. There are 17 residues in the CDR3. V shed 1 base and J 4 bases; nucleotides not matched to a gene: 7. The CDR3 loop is CASSLRLAGDITGELFF. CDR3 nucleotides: TGCGCCAGCAGCTTGAGGCTAGCGGGGGACATCACCGGGGAGCTGTTTTTT.

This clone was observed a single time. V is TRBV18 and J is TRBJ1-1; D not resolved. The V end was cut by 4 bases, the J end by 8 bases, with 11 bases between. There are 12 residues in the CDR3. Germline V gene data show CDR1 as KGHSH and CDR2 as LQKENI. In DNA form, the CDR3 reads TGTGCCAGCTCACTCCAGGAAGGGGAAGCTTTCTTT. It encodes CASSLQEGEAFF.

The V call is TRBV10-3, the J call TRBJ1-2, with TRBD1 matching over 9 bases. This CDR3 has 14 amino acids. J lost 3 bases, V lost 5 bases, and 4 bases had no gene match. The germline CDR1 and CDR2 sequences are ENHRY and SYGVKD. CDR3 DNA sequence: TGTGCCATCAGTCGGACAGGGGCAGACTATGGCTACACCTTC. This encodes CAISRTGADYGYTF.

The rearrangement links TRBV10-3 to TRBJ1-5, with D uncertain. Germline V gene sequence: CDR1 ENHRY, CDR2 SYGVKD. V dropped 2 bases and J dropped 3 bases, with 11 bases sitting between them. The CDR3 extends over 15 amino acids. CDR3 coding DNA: TGTGCCATCAGTGAGCGGGGTTACGACAATCAGCCCCAGCATTTT. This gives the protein CAISERGYDNQPQHF.

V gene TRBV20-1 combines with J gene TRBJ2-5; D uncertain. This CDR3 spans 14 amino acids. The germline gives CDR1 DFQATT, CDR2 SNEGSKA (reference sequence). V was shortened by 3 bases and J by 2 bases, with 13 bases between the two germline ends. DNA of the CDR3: TGCAGTGCTAGTAGCCTCCCACGGCAAGAGACCCAGTACTTC. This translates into CSASSLPRQETQYF.

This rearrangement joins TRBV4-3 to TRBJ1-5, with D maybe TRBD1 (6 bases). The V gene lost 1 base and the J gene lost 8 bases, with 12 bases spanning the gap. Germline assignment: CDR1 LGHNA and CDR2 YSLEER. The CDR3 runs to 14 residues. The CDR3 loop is CASSQGLGAEPQHF. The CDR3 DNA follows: TGCGCCAGCAGCCAAGGGCTGGGGGCTGAGCCCCAGCATTTT.

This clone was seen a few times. The CDR3 DNA sequence: TGTGCCAGCAGCTTGCGGGGGAACAAACAAGAGACCCAGTACTTC. Translating it yields CASSLRGNKQETQYF. The rearrangement uses TRBV13 and TRBJ2-5, with 7 bases lining up with TRBD2. The germline gives CDR1 PRHDT, CDR2 FYEKMQ (reference sequence). J gave up 2 bases and V 3 bases, and 6 bases lay outside the gene matches. The CDR3 has 15 residues.

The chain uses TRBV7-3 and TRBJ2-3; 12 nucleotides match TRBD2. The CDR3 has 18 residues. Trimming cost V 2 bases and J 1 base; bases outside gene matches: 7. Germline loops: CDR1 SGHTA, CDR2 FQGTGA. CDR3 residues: CASSLGGLAGLGTDTQYF. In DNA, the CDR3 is TGTGCCAGCAGCTTAGGTGGACTAGCGGGGCTAGGCACAGATACGCAGTATTTT.

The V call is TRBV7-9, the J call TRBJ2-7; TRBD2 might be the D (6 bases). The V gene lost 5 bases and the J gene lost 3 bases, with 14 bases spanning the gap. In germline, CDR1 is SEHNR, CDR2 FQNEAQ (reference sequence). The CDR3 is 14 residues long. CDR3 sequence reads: CASSPHGGGYEQYV. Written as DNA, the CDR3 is TGTGCCAGCAGCCCCCACGGGGGTGGCTACGAGCAGTACGTC.

The chain's CDR3 is CASSSTGGGNTEAFF. In DNA, the CDR3 is TGTGCCAGCAGTTCCACAGGGGGTGGGAACACTGAAGCTTTCTTT. This rearrangement joins TRBV27 to TRBJ1-1; 8 bases agree with TRBD1. Unmatched junction bases numbered 5, after V lost 4 bases and J lost 1 base. From germline, CDR1 is MNHEY and CDR2 SMNVEV (reference sequence). The CDR3 length is 15 residues.